This is a list of T cell receptor beta chains from one sample in a study of response to subunit inactivated influenza vaccine. TCRdb processed the RT-PCR reads anew with MiXCR; each CDR3 protein has one entry. Seen here are approximately 520,000 distinct CDR3 sequences, about 25% observed once, and the top ten hold 1.9%. The sequencing here drew on CD4+ T cells sorted from PBMCs, taken 5 to 6 days after vaccination. The source of these receptors is a man over 45 who received an inactivated influenza vaccine. CDR3s include the opening cysteine and the closing phenylalanine or tryptophan. Not every row has a clone size; where given, it reads once, few, many or a size class.

clone_size v_call cdr3_aa
. TRBV5-1 CASSFSGTESYTEAFF
. TRBV5-1 CASTPRPGEDTQYF
few TRBV15 CATRTSGATDTQYF
. TRBV7-9 CASSLASRAEQYF
few TRBV12-3/TRBV12-4 CASSSGGGSYGYTF
. TRBV18 CASSPGSVYEQYF
. TRBV5-6 CASSVQGGRETQYF
. TRBV3-1 CASSQAFRALSF
many TRBV12-3/TRBV12-4 CASSRTDSNQPQHF
few TRBV12-3/TRBV12-4 CASSLRKSSYEQYF
. TRBV29-1 CSVDLGRALETQYF
. TRBV20-1 CSARDGKTYEQYF
. TRBV20-1 CSARPGGRSGELFF
. TRBV20-1 CSARSLRGQATYEQYF
. TRBV29-1 CSVEARGTDTQYF
few TRBV9 CASSAGLAIDTQYF
few TRBV3-1 CASSQGGQDNEQFF
few TRBV10-2 CASGTPYSNQPQHF
few TRBV20-1 CSATSGRGNEQFF
. TRBV12-3/TRBV12-4 CASSFLAVSTDTQYF
few TRBV7-2 CASSPGTGAVGGYTF
. TRBV12-3/TRBV12-4 CASRLDIYNEQFF
. TRBV5-1 CASSRGQGGNTGELFF
. TRBV5-1 CASSALNSGDTQYF
. TRBV24-1 CATSQFTGELFF
once TRBV3-1 CASSQVLAIFSSYEQYF
many TRBV5-1 CASSFLVGDTQYF
. TRBV7-9 CASSLGRAGHTYEQYF
. TRBV12-3/TRBV12-4 CASSTSYSGFSPLHF
. TRBV7-2 CASSSLGGGTGELFF
. TRBV7-6 CASSLESAGSYNEQFF
few TRBV29-1 CSVRSGPGVGELFF
. TRBV6-2/TRBV6-3 CASSLPGQGDQPQHF
few TRBV18 CASSPPGSSKEQFF
. TRBV20-1 CSARDARGLLTDTQYF
. TRBV7-2 CASSSRTSDWGETQYF
. TRBV10-1 CASRPSGGSDTQYF
few TRBV20-1 CSARPSGGLETQYF
few TRBV7-2 CASTLVGQQSYEQYF
few TRBV6-1 CASTSVGRIGNEQYF
few TRBV29-1 CSVEGRAADTQYF
few TRBV5-1 CASSGTSQETQYF
. TRBV4-3 CASSQVGGGATDTQYF
. TRBV20-1 CSATRRGNEQYF
few TRBV20-1 CSARANRRGVGTDTQYF
. TRBV24-1 CATSDTRARSYNEQFF
. TRBV19 CASKTGAPHQETQYF
few TRBV12-3/TRBV12-4 CASRPGTGWTQYF
few TRBV20-1 CSARGLAGASLQYF
. TRBV20-1 CSARAPMSSYNEQFF
. TRBV15 CATSRDWADTQYF
. TRBV6-5 CASISTGTGGANYGYTF
few TRBV5-1 CASRFAGEETQYF
few TRBV20-1 CSARPQGDYGYTF
few TRBV6-1 CASGQGRTEAFF